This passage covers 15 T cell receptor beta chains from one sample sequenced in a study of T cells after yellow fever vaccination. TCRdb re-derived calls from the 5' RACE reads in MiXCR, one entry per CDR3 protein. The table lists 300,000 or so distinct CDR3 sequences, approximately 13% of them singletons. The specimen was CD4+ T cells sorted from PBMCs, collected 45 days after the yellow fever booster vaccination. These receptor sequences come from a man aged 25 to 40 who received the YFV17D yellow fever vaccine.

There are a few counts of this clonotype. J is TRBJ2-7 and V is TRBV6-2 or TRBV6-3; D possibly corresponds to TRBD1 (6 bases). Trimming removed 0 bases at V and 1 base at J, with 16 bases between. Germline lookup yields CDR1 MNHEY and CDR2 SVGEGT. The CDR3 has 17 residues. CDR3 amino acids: CASSYSLTRGVSYEQYF. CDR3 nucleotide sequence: TGTGCCAGCAGTTACTCGTTGACCAGGGGCGTTTCCTACGAGCAGTACTTC.

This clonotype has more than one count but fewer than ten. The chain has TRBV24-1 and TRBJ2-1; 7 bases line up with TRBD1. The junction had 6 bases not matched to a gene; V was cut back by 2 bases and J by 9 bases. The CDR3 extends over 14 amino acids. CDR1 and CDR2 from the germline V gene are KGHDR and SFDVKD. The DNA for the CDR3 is TGTGCCACCAGTGATTGGACAGGCGTCGGTGAGCAGTTCTTC. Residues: CATSDWTGVGEQFF.

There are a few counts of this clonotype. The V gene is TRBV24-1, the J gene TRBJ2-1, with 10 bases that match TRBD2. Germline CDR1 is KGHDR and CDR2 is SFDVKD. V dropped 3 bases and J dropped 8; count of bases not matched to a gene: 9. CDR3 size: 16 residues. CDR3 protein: CATSDARLAGVDEQFF. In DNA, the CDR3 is TGTGCCACCAGTGATGCGCGGCTAGCGGGAGTTGATGAGCAGTTCTTC.

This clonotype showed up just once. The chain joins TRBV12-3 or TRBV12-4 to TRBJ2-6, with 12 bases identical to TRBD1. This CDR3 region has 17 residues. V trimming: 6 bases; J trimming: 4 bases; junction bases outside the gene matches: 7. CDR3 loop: CASRTGQGAGGANVLTF. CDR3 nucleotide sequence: TGTGCCAGCAGAACGGGACAGGGGGCTGGAGGGGCCAACGTCCTGACTTTC.

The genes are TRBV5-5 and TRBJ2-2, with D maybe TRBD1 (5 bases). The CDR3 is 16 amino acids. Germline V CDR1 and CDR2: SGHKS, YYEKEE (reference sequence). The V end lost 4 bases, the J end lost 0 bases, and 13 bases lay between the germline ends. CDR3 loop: CASSQWGRANTGELFF. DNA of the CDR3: TGTGCCAGCAGCCAGTGGGGCAGAGCGAACACCGGGGAGCTGTTTTTT.

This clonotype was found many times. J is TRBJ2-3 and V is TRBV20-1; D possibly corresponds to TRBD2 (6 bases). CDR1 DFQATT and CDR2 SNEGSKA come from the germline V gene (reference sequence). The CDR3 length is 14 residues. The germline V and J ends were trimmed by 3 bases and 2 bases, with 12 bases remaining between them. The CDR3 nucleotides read TGCAGTGCTAGTAGGACTACCGCCACAGATACGCAGTATTTT. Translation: CSASRTTATDTQYF.

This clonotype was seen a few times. CDR3 coding DNA: TGTGCCAGCAGCTTACCCAGCATAAATGAGCAGTTCTTC. It specifies CASSLPSINEQFF. This chain uses TRBV7-2 with TRBJ2-1, with D hard to call. The CDR3 loop spans 13 amino acids. V was clipped by 2 bases and J by 7 bases, with 9 bases between them. Germline lookup yields CDR1 SGHTA and CDR2 FQGNSA.

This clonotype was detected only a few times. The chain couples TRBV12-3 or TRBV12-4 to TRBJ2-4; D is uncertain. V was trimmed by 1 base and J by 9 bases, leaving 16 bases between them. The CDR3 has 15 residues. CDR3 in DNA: TGTGCCAGCAGTTTAGAGGGATCGGGTACGGGCATTCAGTACTTC. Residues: CASSLEGSGTGIQYF.

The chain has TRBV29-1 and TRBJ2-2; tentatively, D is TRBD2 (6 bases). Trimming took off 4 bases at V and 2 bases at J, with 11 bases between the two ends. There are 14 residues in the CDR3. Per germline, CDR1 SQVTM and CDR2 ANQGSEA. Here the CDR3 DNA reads TGCAGCGTTGGGAGGGCCCCAAACACCGGGGAGCTGTTTTTT. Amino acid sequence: CSVGRAPNTGELFF.

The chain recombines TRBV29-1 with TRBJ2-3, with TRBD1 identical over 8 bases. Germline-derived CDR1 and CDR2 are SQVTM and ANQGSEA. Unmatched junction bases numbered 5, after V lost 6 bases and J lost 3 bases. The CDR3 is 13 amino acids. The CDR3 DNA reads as TGCAGCGTATATAGACAGGGGACAGATACGCAGTATTTT. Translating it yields CSVYRQGTDTQYF.

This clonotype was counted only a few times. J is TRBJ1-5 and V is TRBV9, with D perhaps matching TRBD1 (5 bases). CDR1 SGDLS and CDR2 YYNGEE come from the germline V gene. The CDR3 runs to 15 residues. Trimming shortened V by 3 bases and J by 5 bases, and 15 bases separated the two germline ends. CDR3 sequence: CASSGSGRADQPQHF. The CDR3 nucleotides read TGTGCCAGCAGCGGGTCAGGGAGGGCAGATCAGCCCCAGCATTTT.

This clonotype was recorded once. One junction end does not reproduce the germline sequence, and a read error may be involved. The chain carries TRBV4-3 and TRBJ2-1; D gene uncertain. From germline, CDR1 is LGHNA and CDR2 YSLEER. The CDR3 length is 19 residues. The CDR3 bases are TGCGCCAGCAGCCAAGATCATCAGGCAGGAGTAAGACCTTACAATGAGAAGTTCTTC. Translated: CASSQDHQAGVRPYNEKFF.

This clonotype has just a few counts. The chain's CDR3 is CASSLGLAGDSADTQYF. The CDR3 DNA reads TGCGCCAGCAGCCTCGGACTAGCGGGAGATTCTGCAGATACGCAGTATTTT. The chain couples TRBV5-1 to TRBJ2-3, with 13 bases identical to TRBD2. CDR3 length equals 17 residues. After removal of 4 bases from V and 4 bases from J, the junction contained 9 bases not matched to a gene. Germline assignment: CDR1 SGHRS and CDR2 YFSETQ.

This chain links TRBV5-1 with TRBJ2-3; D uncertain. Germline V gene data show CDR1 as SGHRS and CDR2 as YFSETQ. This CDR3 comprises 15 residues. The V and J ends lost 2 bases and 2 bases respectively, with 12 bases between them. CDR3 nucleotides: TGCGCCAGCAGCTTTGCGACCAGGCTCACAGATACGCAGTATTTT. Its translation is CASSFATRLTDTQYF.

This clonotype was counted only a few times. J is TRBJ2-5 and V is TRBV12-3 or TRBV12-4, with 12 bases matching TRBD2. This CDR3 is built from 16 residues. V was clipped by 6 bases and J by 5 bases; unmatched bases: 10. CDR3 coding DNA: TGTGCCAGCAGCCTAGGACTAGCGGGACTCAGGGAGACCCAGTACTTC. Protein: CASSLGLAGLRETQYF.